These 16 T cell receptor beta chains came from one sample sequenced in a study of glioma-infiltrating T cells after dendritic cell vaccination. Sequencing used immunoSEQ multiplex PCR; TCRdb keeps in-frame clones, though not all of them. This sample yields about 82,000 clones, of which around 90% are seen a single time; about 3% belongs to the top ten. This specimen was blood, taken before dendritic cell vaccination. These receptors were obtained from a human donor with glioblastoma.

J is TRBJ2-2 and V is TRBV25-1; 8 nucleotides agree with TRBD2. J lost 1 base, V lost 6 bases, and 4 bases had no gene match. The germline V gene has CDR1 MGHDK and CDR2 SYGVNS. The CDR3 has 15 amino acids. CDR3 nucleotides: TGTGCCAGCAGCCCCAGCGGGAGGAACACCGGGGAGCTGTTTTTT. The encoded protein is CASSPSGRNTGELFF.

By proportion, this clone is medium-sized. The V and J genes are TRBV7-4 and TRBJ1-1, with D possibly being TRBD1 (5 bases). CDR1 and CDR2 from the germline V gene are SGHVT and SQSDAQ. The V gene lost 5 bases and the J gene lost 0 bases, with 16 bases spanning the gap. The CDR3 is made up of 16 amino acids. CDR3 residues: CASSQDRQYLNTEAFF. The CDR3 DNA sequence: TGTGCCAGCAGCCAAGACAGACAATACTTGAACACTGAAGCTTTCTTT. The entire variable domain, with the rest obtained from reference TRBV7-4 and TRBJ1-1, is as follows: GAGVSQSPRYKVAKRGRDVALRCDSISGHVTLYWYRQTLGQGSEVLTYSQSDAQRDKSGRPSGRFSAERPERSVSTLKIQRTEQGDSAVYLCASSQDRQYLNTEAFFGQGTRLTVV.

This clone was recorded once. The CDR3 DNA reads TGTGCCAGCAGTGGAACGGGAGTTAACTATGGCTACACCTTC. Its translation is CASSGTGVNYGYTF. This chain connects TRBV2 to TRBJ1-2; D unresolved. The CDR3 is made up of 14 amino acids. The germline CDR1 and CDR2 sequences are SNHLY and FYNNEI. The germline V and J ends were trimmed by 4 bases and 1 base, with 10 bases remaining between them. The full variable domain, in which reference TRBV2 and TRBJ1-2 provide the parts outside the CDR3, is EPEVTQTPSHQVTQMGQEVILRCVPISNHLYFYWYRQILGQKVEFLVSFYNNEISEKSEIFDDQFSVERPDGSNFTLKIRSTKLEDSAMYFCASSGTGVNYGYTFGSGTRLTVV.

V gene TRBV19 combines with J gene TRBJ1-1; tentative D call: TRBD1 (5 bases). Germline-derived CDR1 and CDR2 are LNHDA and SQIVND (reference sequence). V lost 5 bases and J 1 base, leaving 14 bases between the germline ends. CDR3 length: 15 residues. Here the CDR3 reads CASSLTTQGNTEAFF. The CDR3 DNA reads TGTGCCAGTAGTTTAACTACGCAGGGGAACACTGAAGCTTTCTTT.

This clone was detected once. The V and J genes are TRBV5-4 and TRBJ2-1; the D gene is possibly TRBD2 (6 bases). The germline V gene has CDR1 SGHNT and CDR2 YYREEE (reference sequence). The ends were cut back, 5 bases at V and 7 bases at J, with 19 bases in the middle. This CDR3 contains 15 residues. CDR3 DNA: TGTGCCAGCAGACCAGACCGGGACTCACGGAATGAGCAGTTCTTC. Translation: CASRPDRDSRNEQFF. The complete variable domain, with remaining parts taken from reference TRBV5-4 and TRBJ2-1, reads ETGVTQSPTHLIKTRGQQVTLRCSSQSGHNTVSWYQQALGQGPQFIFQYYREEENGRGNFPPRFSGLQFPNYSSELNVNALELDDSALYLCASRPDRDSRNEQFFGPGTRLTVL.

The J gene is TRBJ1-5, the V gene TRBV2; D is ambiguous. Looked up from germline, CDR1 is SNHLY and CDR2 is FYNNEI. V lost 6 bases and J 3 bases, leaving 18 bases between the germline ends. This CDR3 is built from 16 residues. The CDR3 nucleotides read TGTGCCAGCAGACGACACCTGAGATTTGACAATCAGCCCCAGCATTTT. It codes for CASRRHLRFDNQPQHF. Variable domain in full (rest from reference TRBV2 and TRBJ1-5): EPEVTQTPSHQVTQMGQEVILRCVPISNHLYFYWYRQILGQKVEFLVSFYNNEISEKSEIFDDQFSVERPDGSNFTLKIRSTKLEDSAMYFCASRRHLRFDNQPQHFGDGTRLSIL.

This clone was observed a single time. The CDR3: CASSYSRTAIYGYTF. The CDR3 nucleotides are TGTGCCAGCAGTTACTCCCGGACAGCCATCTATGGCTACACCTTC. The V gene is TRBV6-5, the J gene TRBJ1-2; a possible D gene is TRBD1 (6 bases). V dropped 0 bases and J dropped 4 bases, with 12 bases sitting between them. This CDR3 spans 15 amino acids. Germline CDR1 MNHEY, CDR2 SVGAGI.

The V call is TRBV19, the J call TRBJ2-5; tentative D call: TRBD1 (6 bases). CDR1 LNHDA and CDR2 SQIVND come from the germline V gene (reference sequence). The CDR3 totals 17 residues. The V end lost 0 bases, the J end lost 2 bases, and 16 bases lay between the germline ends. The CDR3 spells CASSIDLPQGWQETQYF. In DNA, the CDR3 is TGTGCCAGTAGTATAGATCTTCCCCAGGGGTGGCAAGAGACCCAGTACTTC.

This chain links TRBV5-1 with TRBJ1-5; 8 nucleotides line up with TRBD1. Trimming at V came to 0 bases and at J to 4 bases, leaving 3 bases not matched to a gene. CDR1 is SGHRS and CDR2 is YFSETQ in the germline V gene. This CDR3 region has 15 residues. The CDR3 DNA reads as TGCGCCAGCAGCTTGGGAACAGGGGGAAATCAGCCCCAGCATTTT. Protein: CASSLGTGGNQPQHF.

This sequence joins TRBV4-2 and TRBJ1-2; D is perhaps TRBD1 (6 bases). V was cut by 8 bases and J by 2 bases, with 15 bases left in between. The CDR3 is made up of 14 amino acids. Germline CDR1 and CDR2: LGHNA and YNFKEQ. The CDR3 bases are TGTGCCAGCGCTGGGGGAGGGGGAAACTATGGCTACACCTTC. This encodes CASAGGGGNYGYTF.

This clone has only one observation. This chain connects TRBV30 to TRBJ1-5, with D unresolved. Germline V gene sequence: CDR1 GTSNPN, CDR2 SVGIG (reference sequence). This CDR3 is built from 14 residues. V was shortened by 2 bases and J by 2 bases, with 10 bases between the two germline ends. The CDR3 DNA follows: TGTGCCTGGAGTACGGGATTGGGCAATCAGCCCCAGCATTTT. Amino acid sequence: CAWSTGLGNQPQHF.

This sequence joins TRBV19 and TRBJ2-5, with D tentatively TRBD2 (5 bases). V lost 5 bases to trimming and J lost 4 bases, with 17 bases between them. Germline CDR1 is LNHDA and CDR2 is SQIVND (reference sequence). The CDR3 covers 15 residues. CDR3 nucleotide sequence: TGTGCCAGTAGTCAGGCGGGCGCAAGAAGAGAGACCCAGTACTTC. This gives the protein CASSQAGARRETQYF.

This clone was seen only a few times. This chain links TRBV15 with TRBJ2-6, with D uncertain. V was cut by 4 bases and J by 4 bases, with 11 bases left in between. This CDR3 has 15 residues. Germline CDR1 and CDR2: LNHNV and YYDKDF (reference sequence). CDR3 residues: CATSKRSLGANVLTF. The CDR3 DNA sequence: TGTGCCACCAGCAAGAGGTCCTTAGGGGCCAACGTCCTGACTTTC.

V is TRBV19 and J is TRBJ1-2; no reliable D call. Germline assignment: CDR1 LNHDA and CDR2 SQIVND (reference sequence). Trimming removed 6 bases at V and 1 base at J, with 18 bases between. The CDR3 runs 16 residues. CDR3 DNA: TGTGCCAGTAGCCCTTCACCTTCACACGTTAACTATGGCTACACCTTC. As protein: CASSPSPSHVNYGYTF.

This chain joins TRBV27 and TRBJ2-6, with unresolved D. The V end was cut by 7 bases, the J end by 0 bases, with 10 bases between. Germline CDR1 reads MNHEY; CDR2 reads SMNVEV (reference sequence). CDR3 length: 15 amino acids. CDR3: CASMGPYSGANVLTF. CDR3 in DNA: TGTGCCAGCATGGGCCCCTACTCTGGGGCCAACGTCCTGACTTTC.

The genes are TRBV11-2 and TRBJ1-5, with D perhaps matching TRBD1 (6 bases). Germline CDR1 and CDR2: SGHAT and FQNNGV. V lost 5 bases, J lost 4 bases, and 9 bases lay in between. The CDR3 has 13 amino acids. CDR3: CASSAQGNQPQHF. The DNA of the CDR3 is TGTGCCAGCAGCGCACAGGGTAATCAGCCCCAGCATTTT.